Reported below is one T cell receptor beta chain. Its antigen is not known. The data were taken from a study of response to subunit inactivated influenza vaccine. The V gene lost 4 bases and the J gene lost 5 bases, with 21 bases spanning the gap. Germline loops: CDR1 SGHDN, CDR2 FVKESK. CDR3 length equals 17 residues. Each CDR3 protein is one row after TCRdb ran MiXCR on the RT-PCR reads. The profile shows about 800,000 distinct CDR3 sequences, 21% of them singletons. Study results and limitations: Each seasonal flu vaccination may recruit only limited new T cells, authors suggested.

The chain recombines TRBV14 with TRBJ2-1; D not certain. The receptor was derived from a man aged 50-59 years who received an inactivated influenza vaccine. Specimen: PBMCs from blood, collected roughly 5 days after vaccination. CDR3: CASSPPRGRSRHNEQFF. CDR3 bases: TGTGCCAGCAGCCCCCCCCGAGGCCGGAGCCGACACAATGAGCAGTTCTTC.